A selection of T cell receptor beta chains follows, all from one sample in a study of molecular identifiers for immune sequencing clone quantification. From the PCR reads, TCRdb called clonotypes with MiXCR, one entry per CDR3 protein. The repertoire holds around 460,000 distinct CDR3 sequences, about a fifth seen once, with approximately 0.8% in the top ten. Sample: naive CD8+ T cells from blood, with Jurkat cell RNA spiked in. The receptors originated from a human donor in good health. Some libraries in this study had Jurkat cell RNA spiked in. Each CDR3 is given with its conserved first and last residue. The D gene is left open where the match is weak. Size values are once, few and many counts, or a class for expanded clones, and some rows have none.

TRBJ1-5 | TRBV2 | NA | many | CASSGEGVSNQPQHF | TGTGCCAGCAGTGGGGAGGGGGTTAGCAATCAGCCCCAGCATTTT
TRBJ2-7 | TRBV7-9 | NA | many | CASSLAVASSYEQYF | TGTGCCAGCAGCTTAGCGGTGGCCAGCTCCTACGAGCAGTACTTC
TRBJ2-7 | TRBV27 | NA | many | CASSLNVGLAYEQYF | TGTGCCAGCAGTTTAAACGTGGGTTTGGCCTACGAGCAGTACTTC
TRBJ2-7 | TRBV6-2/TRBV6-3 | TRBD1 | few | CASSYSRTGSSYEQYF | TGTGCCAGCAGTTACTCCCGGACAGGGAGCTCCTACGAGCAGTACTTC
TRBJ1-1 | TRBV2 | TRBD1 | few | CASSFGQGPEAFF | TGTGCCAGCAGCTTTGGACAGGGCCCTGAAGCTTTCTTT
TRBJ2-7 | TRBV9 | TRBD1 | NA | CASSPGTGGVEQHF | TGTGCCAGCAGCCCGGGGACAGGCGGGGTCGAGCAGCACTTC
TRBJ2-1 | TRBV5-1 | NA | few | CASSYLAPQGHEQFF | TGCGCCAGCAGTTATTTAGCCCCTCAGGGGCATGAGCAGTTCTTC
TRBJ2-5 | TRBV7-6 | TRBD2 | NA | CASSPLAGGPEETQYF | TGTGCCAGCAGCCCCCTAGCGGGGGGCCCAGAAGAGACCCAGTACTTC
TRBJ1-1 | TRBV30 | NA | many | CAWKYGLNTEAFF | TGTGCCTGGAAGTATGGGTTGAACACTGAAGCTTTCTTT
TRBJ1-4 | TRBV12-3/TRBV12-4 | NA | few | CASSLIAPPNEKLFF | TGTGCCAGCAGTTTGATCGCACCTCCGAACGAAAAACTGTTTTTT
TRBJ2-7 | TRBV5-5 | TRBD2 | many | CASSSLAGESYEQYF | TGTGCCAGCAGCTCGCTAGCGGGAGAGAGCTACGAGCAGTACTTC
TRBJ2-2 | TRBV7-9 | NA | few | CASSLVGNTGELFF | TGTGCCAGCAGCTTAGTCGGGAACACCGGGGAGCTGTTTTTT
TRBJ1-1 | TRBV12-5 | NA | few | CASGLVPSSQRNTEAFF | TGTGCTAGTGGTTTGGTACCATCGAGTCAGCGGAACACTGAAGCTTTCTTT
TRBJ2-2 | TRBV6-2/TRBV6-3 | NA | few | CASSSGSWTGELFF | TGTGCCAGCAGTTCCGGTAGTTGGACCGGGGAGCTGTTTTTT
TRBJ2-5 | TRBV7-6 | NA | many | CASSLVSTVQETQYF | TGTGCCAGCAGCTTAGTCTCGACGGTACAAGAGACCCAGTACTTC
TRBJ2-2 | TRBV19 | NA | NA | CASSIAITGELFF | TGTGCCAGTAGTATTGCGATCACCGGGGAGCTGTTTTTT
TRBJ2-1 | TRBV7-9 | TRBD1 | NA | CASSMWTGDQFF | TGTGCCAGCAGCATGTGGACAGGGGACCAGTTCTTC
TRBJ2-7 | TRBV2 | TRBD2 | many | CASSGGGGAYEQYF | TGTGCCAGCAGTGGCGGCGGGGGAGCCTACGAGCAGTACTTC
TRBJ1-1 | TRBV7-9 | NA | many | CASSPSGHTEAFF | TGTGCCAGCAGCCCTTCAGGTCACACTGAAGCTTTCTTT
TRBJ2-7 | TRBV5-1 | TRBD1 | NA | CASSSSPGTGEYYEQYF | TGCGCCAGCAGCTCGTCCCCCGGGACAGGGGAATACTACGAGCAGTACTTC
TRBJ2-7 | TRBV27 | TRBD1 | many | CASSLSQDRVIVDEQYF | TGTGCCAGCAGTTTATCACAGGACAGGGTGATAGTCGACGAGCAGTACTTC
TRBJ2-5 | TRBV27 | TRBD2 | few | CASSSAVGGETQYF | TGTGCCAGCAGTTCCGCCGTGGGAGGGGAGACCCAGTACTTC
TRBJ2-3 | TRBV2 | TRBD1 | many | CASTTGQGIDTQYF | TGTGCCAGCACCACGGGACAGGGCATAGATACGCAGTATTTT
TRBJ1-1 | TRBV6-2/TRBV6-3 | NA | NA | CASTAQWNTEAFF | TGTGCCAGCACAGCACAGTGGAACACTGAAGCTTTCTTT
TRBJ2-3 | TRBV9 | TRBD2 | NA | CASSVGGRGGLNTQYF | TGTGCCAGCAGCGTAGGGGGCCGGGGGGGCCTGAATACGCAGTATTTT
TRBJ2-2 | TRBV9 | NA | NA | CASSVEGRSNTGELFF | TGTGCCAGCAGCGTAGAGGGCAGGTCGAACACCGGGGAGCTGTTTTTT
TRBJ1-3 | TRBV5-1 | NA | many | CASSPGLHSGNTIYF | TGCGCCAGCAGCCCTGGACTCCACTCTGGAAACACCATATATTTT
TRBJ2-7 | TRBV20-1 | TRBD1 | once | CSARSGQGYEQYF | TGCAGTGCTAGATCGGGACAGGGTTACGAGCAGTACTTC
TRBJ1-5 | TRBV19 | NA | few | CASHTQGSGIGPQHF | TGTGCCAGTCATACTCAGGGGTCTGGGATAGGGCCCCAGCATTTT
TRBJ2-7 | TRBV20-1 | TRBD2 | NA | CSALGLAASYGQYF | TGCAGTGCTCTCGGGCTAGCGGCATCCTACGGGCAGTACTTC
TRBJ1-3 | TRBV29-1 | NA | many | CSVAPATGNTIYF | TGCAGCGTTGCTCCAGCCACTGGAAACACCATATATTTT
TRBJ2-7 | TRBV14 | NA | few | CASSQAYPYVGEQYF | TGTGCCAGCAGCCAAGCGTACCCGTACGTCGGCGAGCAGTACTTC
TRBJ2-3 | TRBV18 | TRBD2 | many | CASAATGGYTQYF | TGTGCCAGCGCGGCGACGGGAGGTTATACGCAGTATTTT
TRBJ2-2 | TRBV13 | TRBD2 | few | CASSSGLAGIGTGELFF | TGTGCCAGCAGCTCTGGACTAGCGGGAATAGGCACCGGGGAGCTGTTTTTT
TRBJ1-1 | TRBV12-3/TRBV12-4 | NA | many | CASSFPVTMNTEAFF | TGTGCCAGCAGTTTTCCGGTGACCATGAACACTGAAGCTTTCTTT
TRBJ2-2 | TRBV5-8 | NA | NA | CASRYPIRDKNTGELFF | TGTGCCAGCAGGTATCCCATCCGGGACAAGAACACCGGGGAGCTGTTTTTT
TRBJ2-1 | TRBV11-2 | NA | NA | CASSPVIGYNEQFF | TGTGCCAGCAGCCCCGTAATAGGCTACAATGAGCAGTTCTTC
TRBJ2-5 | TRBV4-1 | NA | many | CASSQAPASDETQYF | TGCGCCAGCAGCCAAGCTCCCGCTAGCGATGAGACCCAGTACTTC
TRBJ2-2 | TRBV3-1 | NA | many | CASSQVQGSTGELFF | TGTGCCAGCAGCCAAGTTCAGGGGAGCACCGGGGAGCTGTTTTTT
TRBJ1-5 | TRBV2 | TRBD1 | many | CATQRDRGPGSNQPQHF | TGTGCCACCCAGCGGGACAGGGGGCCGGGTAGCAATCAGCCCCAGCATTTT
TRBJ2-7 | TRBV19 | TRBD1 | many | CASSTYGQASYEQYF | TGTGCCAGTAGTACCTACGGACAGGCATCCTACGAGCAGTACTTC
TRBJ2-5 | TRBV7-9 | NA | many | CASSSPSMPGTQETQYF | TGTGCCAGCAGCTCCCCCTCCATGCCAGGAACCCAAGAGACCCAGTACTTC
TRBJ1-2 | TRBV9 | NA | NA | CASGGNNYGYTF | TGTGCCAGCGGGGGGAACAACTATGGCTACACCTTC
TRBJ2-1 | TRBV20-1 | TRBD2 | many | CSVRSGRIEEQFF | TGCAGTGTACGAAGCGGGAGGATCGAGGAGCAGTTCTTC
TRBJ1-4 | TRBV20-1 | NA | NA | CSARGSIGGEKLFF | TGCAGTGCTAGAGGGTCTATTGGCGGTGAAAAACTGTTTTTT
TRBJ2-7 | TRBV30 | NA | few | CAWTTGPYEQYF | TGTGCCTGGACTACAGGGCCCTACGAGCAGTACTTC
TRBJ2-1 | TRBV20-1 | NA | NA | CRATGPHNEQFF | TGCAGGGCCACAGGTCCGCACAATGAGCAGTTCTTC
TRBJ1-2 | TRBV14 | NA | many | CASSPSGYGYTF | TGTGCCAGCAGCCCTTCAGGGTATGGCTACACCTTC
TRBJ2-7 | TRBV15 | NA | NA | CATSRVGSSYEQYF | TGTGCCACCAGCAGAGTGGGGAGCTCCTACGAGCAGTACTTC
TRBJ2-1 | TRBV6-2/TRBV6-3 | NA | few | CASTPRHTLDEQFF | TGTGCCAGCACTCCAAGGCACACCCTAGATGAGCAGTTCTTC
TRBJ2-1 | TRBV7-8 | TRBD1 | many | CASIDVRGQSSYNEQFF | TGTGCCAGCATCGATGTAAGGGGACAGAGCTCCTACAATGAGCAGTTCTTC
TRBJ2-7 | TRBV15 | TRBD2 | NA | CATSRDIDGGAFYEQYF | TGTGCCACCAGCAGAGATATCGACGGGGGGGCTTTTTACGAGCAGTACTTC
TRBJ2-3 | TRBV29-1 | TRBD2 | many | CSTTSGRRASTDTQYF | TGCAGCACAACTAGCGGGAGGCGGGCTAGCACAGATACGCAGTATTTT
TRBJ1-1 | TRBV4-3 | TRBD1 | NA | CASSQGQGAEAFF | TGCGCCAGCAGCCAAGGACAGGGCGCTGAAGCTTTCTTT
TRBJ1-4 | TRBV13 | TRBD1 | NA | CASSYGTATNEKLFF | TGTGCCAGCAGCTACGGGACAGCAACTAATGAAAAACTGTTTTTT